Only a few counts were recorded for the clone carrying this T cell receptor (beta chain). Its antigen is not known. With each sample, at least 5 micrograms of total RNA were extracted. This sample is drawn from a study of blood T cells in healthy people across ages. Study results and caveats: It was the long-lived donors that had more naive CD4+ cells and higher diversity than aged donors. Significant beta diversity loss was already apparent by age approximately 38, declining roughly linearly.

This CDR3 is 15 amino acids long. V lost 0 bases and J 4 bases, leaving 13 bases between the germline ends. Germline CDR1 is SGDLS and CDR2 is YYNGEE. Using a J-beta primer mix together with a sample-barcoded 5' primer, a second PCR was run for roughly 6 to 12 cycles. Unique molecular identifiers of 12 random nucleotides labeled each cDNA. A single record per CDR3 protein comes from TCRdb applying MiXCR to the 5' RACE reads. The sample holds 850,000 to 1,000,000 distinct CDR3 sequences, roughly 51% seen once. The sequence came from a woman aged 55-70 years in good health. The sequenced material came from blood. This chain links TRBV9 with TRBJ1-2; D is uncertain. This CDR3 is CASSVATGNLYGYTF. The DNA of the CDR3 is TGTGCCAGCAGCGTAGCGACCGGGAACCTCTATGGCTACACCTTC.